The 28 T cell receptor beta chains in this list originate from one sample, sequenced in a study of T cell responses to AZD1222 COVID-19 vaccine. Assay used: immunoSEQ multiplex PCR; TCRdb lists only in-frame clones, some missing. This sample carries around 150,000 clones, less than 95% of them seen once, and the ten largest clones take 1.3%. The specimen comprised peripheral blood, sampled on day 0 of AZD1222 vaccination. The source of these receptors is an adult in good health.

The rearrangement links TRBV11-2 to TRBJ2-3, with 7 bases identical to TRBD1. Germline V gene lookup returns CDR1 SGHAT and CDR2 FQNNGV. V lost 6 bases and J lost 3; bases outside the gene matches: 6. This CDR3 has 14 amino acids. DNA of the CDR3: TGTGCCAGCAGAGACAGGGTTATAACAGATACGCAGTATTTT. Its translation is CASRDRVITDTQYF. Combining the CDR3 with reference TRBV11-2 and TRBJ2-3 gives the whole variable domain EAGVAQSPRYKIIEKRQSVAFWCNPISGHATLYWYQQILGQGPKLLIQFQNNGVVDDSQLPKDRFSAERLKGVDSTLKIQPAKLEDSAVYLCASRDRVITDTQYFGPGTRLTVL.

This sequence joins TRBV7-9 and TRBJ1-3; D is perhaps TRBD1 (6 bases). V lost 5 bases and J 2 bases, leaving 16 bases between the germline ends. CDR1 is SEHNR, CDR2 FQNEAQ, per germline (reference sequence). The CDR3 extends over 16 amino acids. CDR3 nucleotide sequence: TGTGCCAGCAGCCCGCTCCAGGGGTCCCCTGGAAACACCATATATTTT. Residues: CASSPLQGSPGNTIYF.

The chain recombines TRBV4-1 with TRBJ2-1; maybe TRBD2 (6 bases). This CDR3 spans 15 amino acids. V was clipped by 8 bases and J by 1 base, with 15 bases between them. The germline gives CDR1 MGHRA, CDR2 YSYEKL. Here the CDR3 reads CASSNGGLSYNEQFF. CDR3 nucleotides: TGCGCCAGCTCCAACGGAGGGCTTTCCTACAATGAGCAGTTCTTC.

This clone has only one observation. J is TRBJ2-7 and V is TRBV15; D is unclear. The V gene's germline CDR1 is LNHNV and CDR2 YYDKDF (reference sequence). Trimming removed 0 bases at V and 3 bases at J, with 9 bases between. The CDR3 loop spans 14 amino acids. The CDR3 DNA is TGTGCCACCAGCAGAGATAGAGGATTCTACGAGCAGTACGTC. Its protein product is CATSRDRGFYEQYV.

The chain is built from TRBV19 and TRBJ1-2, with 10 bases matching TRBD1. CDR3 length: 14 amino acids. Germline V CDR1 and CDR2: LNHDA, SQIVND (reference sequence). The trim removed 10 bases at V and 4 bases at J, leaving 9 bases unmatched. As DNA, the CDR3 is TGTGCCACCGCGGGGGGGACAGGGGCCTATGGCTACACCTTC. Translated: CATAGGTGAYGYTF.

The CDR3 DNA is TGTGCTAGTGGTTCACGAACTGGTGAGCAGTTCTTC. Translating it yields CASGSRTGEQFF. V usage is TRBV12-5 and J usage is TRBJ2-1, with no clear D. The CDR3 is made up of 12 amino acids. Trimming left V 4 bases short and J 9 bases short, with 10 bases between. The germline CDR1 and CDR2 sequences are LGHNT and FRNRAP.

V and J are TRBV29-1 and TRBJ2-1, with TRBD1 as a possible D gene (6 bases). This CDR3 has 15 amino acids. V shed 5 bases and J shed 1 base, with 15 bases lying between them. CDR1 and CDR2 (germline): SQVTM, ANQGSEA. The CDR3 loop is CSVLILRGSYNEQFF. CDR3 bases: TGCAGCGTTCTAATCCTCAGGGGTTCCTACAATGAGCAGTTCTTC.

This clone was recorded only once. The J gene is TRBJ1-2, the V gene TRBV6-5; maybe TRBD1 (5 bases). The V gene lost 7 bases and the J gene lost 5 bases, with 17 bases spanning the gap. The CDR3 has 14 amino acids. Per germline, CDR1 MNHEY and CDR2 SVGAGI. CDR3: CASILRGYGYGYTF. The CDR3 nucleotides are TGTGCCAGCATTCTTAGGGGTTATGGGTATGGCTACACCTTC.

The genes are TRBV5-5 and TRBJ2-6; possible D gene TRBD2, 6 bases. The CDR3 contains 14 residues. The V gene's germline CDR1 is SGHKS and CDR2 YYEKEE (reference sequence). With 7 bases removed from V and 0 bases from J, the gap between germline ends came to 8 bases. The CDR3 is CASGGASGANVLTF. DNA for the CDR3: TGTGCCAGCGGAGGGGCCTCTGGGGCCAACGTCCTGACTTTC.

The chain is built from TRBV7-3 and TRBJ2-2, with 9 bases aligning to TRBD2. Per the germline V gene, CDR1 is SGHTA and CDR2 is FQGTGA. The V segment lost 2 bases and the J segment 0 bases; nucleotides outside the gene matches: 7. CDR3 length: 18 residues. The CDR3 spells CASSLGGSGRSNTGELFF. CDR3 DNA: TGTGCCAGCAGCTTAGGTGGTAGCGGGAGATCGAACACCGGGGAGCTGTTTTTT. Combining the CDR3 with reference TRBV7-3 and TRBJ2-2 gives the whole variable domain GAGVSQTPSNKVTEKGKYVELRCDPISGHTALYWYRQSLGQGPEFLIYFQGTGAADDSGLPNDRFFAVRPEGSVSTLKIQRTERGDSAVYLCASSLGGSGRSNTGELFFGEGSRLTVL.

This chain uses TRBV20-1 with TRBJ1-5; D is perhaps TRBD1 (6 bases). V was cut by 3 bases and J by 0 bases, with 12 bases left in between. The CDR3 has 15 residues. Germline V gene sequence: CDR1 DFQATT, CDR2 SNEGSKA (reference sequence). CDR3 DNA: TGCAGTGCTAGTTCGTCAGGGGTTAGCAATCAGCCCCAGCATTTT. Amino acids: CSASSSGVSNQPQHF.

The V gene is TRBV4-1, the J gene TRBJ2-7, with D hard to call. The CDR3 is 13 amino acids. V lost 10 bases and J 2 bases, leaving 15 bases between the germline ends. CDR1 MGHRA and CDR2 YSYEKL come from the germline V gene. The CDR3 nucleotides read TGCGCCAACCCCCAGGCTCGAACCTACGAGCAGTACGTC. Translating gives CANPQARTYEQYV.

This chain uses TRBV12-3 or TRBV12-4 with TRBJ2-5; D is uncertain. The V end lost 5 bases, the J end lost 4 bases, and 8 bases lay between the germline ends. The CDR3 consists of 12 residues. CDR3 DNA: TGTGCCAGCAGTGGACCAGGAGAGACCCAGTACTTC. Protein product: CASSGPGETQYF.

Here the CDR3 DNA reads TGTGCCAGCTCACCTACAGGGAATCAGCCCCAGCATTTT. Encoded protein: CASSPTGNQPQHF. The chain recombines TRBV18 with TRBJ1-5; D might be TRBD1 (6 bases). This CDR3 is 13 amino acids long. Germline CDR1 KGHSH, CDR2 LQKENI. Trimming pared 3 bases from V and 4 bases from J, leaving 7 bases between.

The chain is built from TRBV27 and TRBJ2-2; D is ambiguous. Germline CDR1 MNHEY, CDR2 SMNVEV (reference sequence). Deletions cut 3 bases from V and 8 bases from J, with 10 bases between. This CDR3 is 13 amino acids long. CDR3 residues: CASSFFPGGELFF. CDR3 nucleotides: TGTGCCAGCAGTTTCTTCCCCGGTGGGGAGCTGTTTTTT.

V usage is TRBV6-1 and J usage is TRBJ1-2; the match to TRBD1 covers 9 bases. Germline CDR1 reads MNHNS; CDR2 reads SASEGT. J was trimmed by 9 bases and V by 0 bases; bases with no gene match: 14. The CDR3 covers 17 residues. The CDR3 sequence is CASSEAWGTGSGTRYTF. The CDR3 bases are TGTGCCAGCAGTGAAGCTTGGGGGACAGGGTCGGGGACTCGCTACACCTTC.

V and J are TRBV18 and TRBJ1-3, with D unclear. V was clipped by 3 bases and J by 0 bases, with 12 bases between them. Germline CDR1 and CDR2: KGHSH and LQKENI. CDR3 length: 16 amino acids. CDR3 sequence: CASSPSVRSSGNTIYF. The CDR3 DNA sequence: TGTGCCAGCTCACCGTCGGTCAGGAGCTCTGGAAACACCATATATTTT.

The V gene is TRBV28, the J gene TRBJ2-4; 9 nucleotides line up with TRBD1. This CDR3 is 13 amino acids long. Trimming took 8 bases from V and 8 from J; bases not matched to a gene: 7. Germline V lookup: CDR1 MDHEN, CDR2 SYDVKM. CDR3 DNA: TGTGCCAGCCAGGGACAGGGAACTTACATTCAGTACTTC. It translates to CASQGQGTYIQYF.

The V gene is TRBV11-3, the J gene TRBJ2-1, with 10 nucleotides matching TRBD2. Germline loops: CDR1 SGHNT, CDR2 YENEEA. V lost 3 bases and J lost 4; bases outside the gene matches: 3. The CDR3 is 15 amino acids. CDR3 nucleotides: TGTGCCAGCAGCTTGGCTAGCGGGAGTTACAATGAGCAGTTCTTC. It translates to CASSLASGSYNEQFF. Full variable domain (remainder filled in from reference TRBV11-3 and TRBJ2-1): EAGVVQSPRYKIIEKKQPVAFWCNPISGHNTLYWYLQNLGQGPELLIRYENEEAVDDSQLPKDRFSAERLKGVDSTLKIQPAELGDSAVYLCASSLASGSYNEQFFGPGTRLTVL.

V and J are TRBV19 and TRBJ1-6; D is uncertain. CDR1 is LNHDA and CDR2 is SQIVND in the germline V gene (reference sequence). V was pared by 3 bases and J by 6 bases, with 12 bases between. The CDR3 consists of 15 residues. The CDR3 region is CASSIWRRTNSPLHF. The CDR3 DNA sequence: TGTGCCAGTAGTATTTGGCGGAGGACTAATTCACCCCTCCACTTT.

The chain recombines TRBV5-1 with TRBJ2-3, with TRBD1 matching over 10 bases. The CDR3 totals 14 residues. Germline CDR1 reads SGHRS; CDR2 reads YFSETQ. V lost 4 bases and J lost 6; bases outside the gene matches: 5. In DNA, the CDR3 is TGCGCCAGCAGCATGGACAGGGGGACCGATACGCAGTATTTT. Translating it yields CASSMDRGTDTQYF.

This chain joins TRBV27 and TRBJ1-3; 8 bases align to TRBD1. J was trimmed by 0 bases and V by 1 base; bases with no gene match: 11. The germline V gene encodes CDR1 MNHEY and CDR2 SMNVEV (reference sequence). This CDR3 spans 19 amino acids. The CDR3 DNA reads TGTGCCAGCAGTTTATACTATACCCTGGACAGGGACTCTGGAAACACCATATATTTT. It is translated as CASSLYYTLDRDSGNTIYF.

The CDR3 loop is CASSRGLFQFF. In nucleotides, the CDR3 is TGTGCCAGCAGTCGGGGACTTTTTCAGTTCTTC. The chain is built from TRBV12-3 or TRBV12-4 and TRBJ2-1; a weak D match, TRBD2 (6 bases). The length of the CDR3 is 11 residues. Trimming stripped 5 bases from V and 13 bases from J, with 12 bases between.

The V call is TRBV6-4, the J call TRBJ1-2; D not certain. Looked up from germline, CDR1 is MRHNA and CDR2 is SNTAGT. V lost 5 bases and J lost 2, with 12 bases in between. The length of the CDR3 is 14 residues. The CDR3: CASSPSAANYGYTF. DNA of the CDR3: TGTGCCAGCAGTCCCAGTGCAGCAAACTATGGCTACACCTTC.

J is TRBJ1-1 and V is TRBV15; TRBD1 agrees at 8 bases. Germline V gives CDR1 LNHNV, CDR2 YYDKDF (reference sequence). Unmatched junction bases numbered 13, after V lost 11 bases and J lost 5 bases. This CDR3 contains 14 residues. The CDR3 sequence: CASGRTGRSTEAFF. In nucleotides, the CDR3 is TGTGCCTCCGGAAGGACAGGGAGGAGTACTGAAGCTTTCTTT.

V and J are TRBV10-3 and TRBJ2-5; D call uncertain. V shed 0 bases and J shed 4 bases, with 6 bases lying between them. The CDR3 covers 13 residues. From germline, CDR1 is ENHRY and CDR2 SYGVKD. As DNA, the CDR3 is TGTGCCATCAGTGAGTCGTACGGAGAGACCCAGTACTTC. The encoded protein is CAISESYGETQYF.

CDR3: CASSQEFRGSLHTQYF. For the CDR3, the DNA is TGCGCCAGCAGCCAAGAGTTTCGCGGGAGTTTACATACGCAGTATTTT. The chain combines TRBV4-3 with TRBJ2-3; 7 bases map to TRBD2. The V gene end was trimmed by 0 bases and the J gene end by 7 bases; junction bases not matched to a gene: 10. Per germline, CDR1 LGHNA and CDR2 YSLEER. This CDR3 contains 16 residues.

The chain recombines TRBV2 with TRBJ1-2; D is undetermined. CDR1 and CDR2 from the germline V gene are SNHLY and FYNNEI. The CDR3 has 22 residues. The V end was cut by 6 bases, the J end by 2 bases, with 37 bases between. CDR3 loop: CASSHPVAFSVDSQTKNYGYTF. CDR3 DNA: TGTGCCAGCAGCCACCCCGTAGCGTTTTCAGTTGATTCCCAGACTAAGAACTATGGCTACACCTTC. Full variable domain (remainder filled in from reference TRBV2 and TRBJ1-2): EPEVTQTPSHQVTQMGQEVILRCVPISNHLYFYWYRQILGQKVEFLVSFYNNEISEKSEIFDDQFSVERPDGSNFTLKIRSTKLEDSAMYFCASSHPVAFSVDSQTKNYGYTFGSGTRLTVV.